This is a list of T cell receptor beta chains from one sample in a study of post-analysis software for immune sequencing data. One entry per CDR3 protein results from TCRdb running MiXCR on the PCR reads. The sample yields about 260,000 distinct CDR3 sequences, 35% to 45% seen once. The specimen was blood. Source of these receptors: a girl aged 10 to 17 with multiple sclerosis. CDR3s include the opening cysteine and the closing phenylalanine or tryptophan. Fields, in order: J gene, V gene, D gene, clone size, CDR3 protein, CDR3 DNA. D genes are given only for firm matches. The size of a clone is reported for some rows only, either as once, few or many, or as a class for expanded clones.

>TRBJ2-2|TRBV5-1|TRBD2|few
CASSLLIAGSNTGELFF
TGCGCCAGCAGCTTGTTGATAGCGGGGTCGAACACCGGGGAGCTGTTTTTT
>TRBJ1-4|TRBV20-1|.|.
CSAQGGFNEKLFF
TGCAGTGCTCAGGGAGGGTTTAATGAAAAACTGTTTTTT
>TRBJ2-7|TRBV6-5|TRBD2|.
CASARAGVPYEQYF
TGTGCCAGTGCAAGAGCGGGGGTACCCTACGAGCAGTACTTC
>TRBJ2-1|TRBV9|.|.
CASSPRGQYNEQFF
TGTGCCAGCAGTCCACGAGGACAGTACAATGAGCAGTTCTTC
>TRBJ2-1|TRBV10-3|.|many
CAISVSPGDSSYNEQFF
TGTGCCATCAGCGTATCCCCGGGGGACAGCTCCTACAATGAGCAGTTCTTC
>TRBJ2-1|TRBV6-1|.|many
CASGTTGLDEQFF
TGTGCCAGCGGGACCACAGGGTTGGATGAGCAGTTCTTC
>TRBJ2-1|TRBV7-2|.|.
CASSTSDFYNEQFF
TGTGCCAGCAGCACCTCGGACTTTTACAATGAGCAGTTCTTC
>TRBJ1-5|TRBV2|TRBD1|.
CASSEGQGRQPQHF
TGTGCCAGCAGTGAAGGACAGGGCCGGCAGCCCCAGCATTTT
>TRBJ2-6|TRBV4-1|TRBD1|many
CASSGQGYGANVLTF
TGCGCCAGCAGCGGACAGGGGTACGGGGCCAACGTCCTGACTTTC
>TRBJ2-3|TRBV20-1|.|many
CSASVYGTDTQYF
TGCAGTGCTAGTGTATATGGCACAGATACGCAGTATTTT
>TRBJ2-5|TRBV20-1|.|.
CSARDSARLETQYF
TGCAGTGCTAGAGATTCGGCCCGCCTAGAGACCCAGTACTTC
>TRBJ2-3|TRBV28|TRBD2|many
CASSSKFISGGAIDTQYF
TGTGCCAGCAGTTCTAAGTTCATTAGCGGGGGGGCCATAGATACGCAGTATTTT
>TRBJ1-3|TRBV4-1|.|few
CASSQPSRQRGNTIYF
TGCGCCAGCAGCCAACCTTCCCGACAGCGTGGAAACACCATATATTTT
>TRBJ1-1|TRBV29-1|TRBD1|.
CGGGQGNTEAFF
TGCGGGGGAGGACAGGGAAACACTGAAGCTTTCTTT
>TRBJ2-3|TRBV19|.|few
CASYEGGQGDTQYF
TGTGCCAGCTATGAGGGAGGGCAGGGGGATACGCAGTATTTT
>TRBJ2-5|TRBV7-2|TRBD2|.
CASSRLAGDWETQYF
TGTGCCAGCAGCCGACTAGCGGGGGACTGGGAGACCCAGTACTTC
>TRBJ2-3|TRBV24-1|TRBD1|.
CATSPGTDTDTQYF
TGTGCCACCAGTCCCGGGACAGACACAGATACGCAGTATTTT
>TRBJ1-2|TRBV6-4|.|many
CASWDGFGYTF
TGTGCCAGCTGGGACGGATTTGGCTACACCTTC
>TRBJ2-5|TRBV30|.|many
CAWGGEGTQYF
TGTGCCTGGGGGGGTGAGGGGACCCAGTACTTC
>TRBJ2-1|TRBV11-2|TRBD2|once
CASSSAGGGNNERFF
TGTGCCAGCAGCTCAGCGGGGGGAGGGAACAATGAGCGGTTTTTC
>TRBJ2-3|TRBV29-1|TRBD1|.
CSVSPQGASDTQYF
TGCAGCGTCTCGCCCCAGGGGGCATCAGATACGCAGTATTTT
>TRBJ2-5|TRBV6-6|TRBD2|.
CASSLTSGYQETQYF
TGTGCCAGCAGTTTGACTAGCGGGTACCAAGAGACCCAGTACTTC
>TRBJ2-1|TRBV29-1|.|.
CSVEEDSSSYNEQFF
TGCAGCGTTGAAGAGGACTCGAGCTCCTACAATGAGCAGTTCTTC
>TRBJ2-1|TRBV29-1|.|.
CSVQRTVNEQFF
TGCAGCGTCCAGCGGACAGTCAATGAGCAGTTCTTC
>TRBJ2-5|TRBV7-3|.|many
CASSFSFRETQYF
TGTGCCAGCAGCTTCTCTTTCCGGGAGACCCAGTACTTC
>TRBJ2-2|TRBV5-1|.|.
CASSPPGTGELFF
TGCGCCAGCAGCCCCCCCGGGACCGGGGAGCTGTTTTTT
>TRBJ2-5|TRBV27|.|many
CASSPSAGQETQYF
TGTGCCAGCAGTCCCTCGGCGGGCCAAGAGACCCAGTACTTC
>TRBJ1-2|TRBV29-1|.|many
CSVDNYGYTF
TGCAGCGTTGATAACTATGGCTACACCTTC
>TRBJ1-2|TRBV28|TRBD1|many
CASSLVLGTGGYGYTF
TGTGCCAGCAGTTTGGTCCTAGGGACAGGGGGTTATGGCTACACCTTC
>TRBJ2-7|TRBV7-6|TRBD2|many
CASSDGTMGSREQYF
TGTGCCAGCAGCGATGGGACTATGGGGAGTCGGGAGCAGTACTTC
>TRBJ2-3|TRBV24-1|.|many
CATSDRGGQGTDTQYF
TGTGCCACCAGTGATCGTGGAGGGCAAGGAACAGATACGCAGTATTTT
>TRBJ2-7|TRBV2|.|once
CASSEIDYEQYF
TGTGCCAGCAGTGAAATCGACTACGAGCAGTACTTC
>TRBJ2-3|TRBV28|.|.
CASTPEGGGTDTQYF
TGTGCCAGCACACCTGAGGGGGGGGGGACAGATACGCAGTATTTT
>TRBJ2-5|TRBV2|.|many
CASIAGREETQYF
TGTGCCAGCATAGCAGGGCGGGAAGAGACCCAGTACTTC
>TRBJ2-1|TRBV7-2|.|.
CATKEASSYNEQFF
TGTGCCACCAAAGAGGCTTCCTCCTACAATGAGCAGTTCTTC
>TRBJ2-4|TRBV11-2|TRBD1|.
CASRKGGGAKNIQYF
TGTGCCAGCAGAAAAGGGGGCGGCGCCAAAAACATTCAGTACTTC
>TRBJ1-6|TRBV12-3/TRBV12-4|.|few
CASSFGWDSPLHF
TGTGCCAGCAGTTTTGGCTGGGATTCACCCCTCCACTTT
>TRBJ2-3|TRBV13|.|.
CASSFTGSTDTQYF
TGTGCCAGCAGCTTTACCGGGAGCACAGATACGCAGTATTTT
>TRBJ1-5|TRBV5-5|.|.
CASSSGLQGRNQPQHF
TGTGCCAGCAGCTCTGGTCTCCAGGGCCGCAATCAGCCCCAGCATTTT
>TRBJ2-5|TRBV7-2|.|.
CASSSGQFQETQYF
TGTGCCAGCAGTAGCGGACAGTTTCAAGAGACCCAGTACTTC
>TRBJ2-1|TRBV7-6|TRBD2|many
CASSLGGLAGNEQFF
TGTGCCAGCAGCTTAGGCGGACTAGCCGGCAATGAGCAGTTCTTC
>TRBJ1-6|TRBV27|.|many
CANNQEVLNSPLHF
TGTGCCAACAACCAAGAAGTTTTAAATTCACCCCTCCACTTT
>TRBJ2-5|TRBV6-4|.|many
CASQGRAGRETQYF
TGTGCCAGCCAGGGTAGGGCAGGAAGAGAGACCCAGTACTTC
>TRBJ2-7|TRBV2|TRBD2|many
CASVRLAGGPREQYF
TGTGCCAGCGTACGACTAGCGGGAGGGCCGCGGGAGCAGTACTTC
>TRBJ2-5|TRBV5-1|TRBD2|few
CASSPGGGETQYF
TGCGCCAGCAGCCCGGGGGGTGGAGAGACCCAGTACTTC
>TRBJ2-3|TRBV20-1|.|many
CSASQAGTDTQYF
TGCAGTGCTTCGCAGGCCGGCACAGATACGCAGTATTTT
>TRBJ2-1|TRBV24-1|TRBD2|many
CATSDLLAGGGNEQFF
TGTGCCACCAGTGATCTGCTAGCGGGAGGTGGGAATGAGCAGTTCTTC
>TRBJ1-2|TRBV24-1|.|few
CATSDFGSPGGYTF
TGTGCCACCAGTGACTTCGGAAGCCCCGGTGGCTACACCTTC
>TRBJ1-2|TRBV11-2|.|once
CASSLGPREGGYTF
TGTGCCAGCAGCTTAGGTCCCAGGGAGGGTGGCTACACCTTC
>TRBJ1-2|TRBV2|.|.
CASSEVGGRGYGYTF
TGTGCCAGCAGTGAAGTGGGGGGCAGAGGCTATGGCTACACCTTC
>TRBJ1-5|TRBV12-3/TRBV12-4|TRBD1|many
CASIQGGSNQPQHF
TGTGCCAGCATACAGGGGGGTAGCAATCAGCCCCAGCATTTT
>TRBJ2-3|TRBV20-1|.|many
CSARIPAGDTQYF
TGCAGTGCTAGAATACCGGCGGGCGATACGCAGTATTTT
>TRBJ2-7|TRBV5-1|TRBD2|.
CASTWDYSYEQYF
TGCGCCAGCACGTGGGACTACTCCTACGAGCAGTACTTC
>TRBJ2-5|TRBV6-1|.|many
CASRPSRTVLETQYF
TGTGCCAGCAGACCCTCCCGGACTGTTCTGGAGACCCAGTACTTC
>TRBJ2-3|TRBV7-9|.|.
CASSPDLTDTRYF
TGTGCTAGCAGCCCGGACTTAACAGATACGCGGTATTTT
>TRBJ2-1|TRBV6-6|.|.
CASSRPYNEQFF
TGTGCCAGCAGTCGCCCCTACAATGAGCAGTTCTTC